These 25 T cell receptor beta chains were all obtained from the same sample, sequenced in a study of T cell repertoires in cytomegalovirus infection. Each CDR3 protein gets one entry after TCRdb re-called the reads with MiXCR. Of some 320,000 distinct CDR3 sequences listed, over 7.5% are singletons. Sample: PBMCs. The receptors derive from a human donor in good health (CMV status not recorded). Some clones in this sample may be carry-over from other donors' samples.

This clonotype has more than one count but fewer than ten. The chain combines TRBV6-6 with TRBJ2-6; a possible D gene is TRBD1 (5 bases). Trimming removed 6 bases from V and 0 bases from J, with 9 bases in between. Germline CDR1 reads MNHNY; CDR2 reads SVGAGI (reference sequence). The CDR3 contains 15 residues. The CDR3 DNA is TGTGCCAGCAGGAACAGGAACTCTGGGGCCAACGTCCTGACTTTC. Its translation: CASRNRNSGANVLTF.

This clonotype was counted many times. The V call is TRBV11-1, the J call TRBJ1-1, with D tentatively TRBD1 (5 bases). V was trimmed by 2 bases and J by 1 base, leaving 8 bases between them. The CDR3 length is 14 residues. In germline, CDR1 is SGHAT, CDR2 FQDESV (reference sequence). The CDR3 loop reads CASSLSGPNTEAFF. The CDR3 DNA follows: TGTGCCAGCAGCTTATCAGGGCCGAACACTGAAGCTTTCTTT.

On this clonotype: A much more abundant neighbour one base away suggests this may be a read error. The chain recombines TRBV6-5 with TRBJ1-3; no reliable D call. From germline, CDR1 is MNHEY and CDR2 SVGAGI. CDR3 size: 13 residues. The V and J ends lost 6 bases and 4 bases respectively, with 10 bases between them. CDR3 coding DNA: TGTGCCAGCAGCTTCGACACGGGAAACACCATATATTTT. Protein: CASSFDTGNTIYF.

This clonotype was observed a handful of times. V and J are TRBV7-2 and TRBJ2-3, with TRBD2 as a possible D gene (6 bases). Trimming took off 5 bases at V and 14 bases at J, with 23 bases between the two ends. Germline CDR1 and CDR2: SGHTA and FQGNSA. CDR3 length: 14 amino acids. The CDR3, as DNA: TGTGCCAGCAGCCTAAACCCGGGACTCGCTTTAGGGTATTTT. It codes for CASSLNPGLALGYF. Filled out from reference TRBV7-2 and TRBJ2-3, the complete variable domain reads GAGVSQSPSNKVTEKGKDVELRCDPISGHTALYWYRQSLGQGLEFLIYFQGNSAPDKSGLPSDRFSAERTGGSVSTLTIQRTQQEDSAVYLCASSLNPGLALGYFGPGTRLTVL.

The chain's CDR3 is CASRTGGVLDTEAFF. In DNA, the CDR3 is TGTGCCAGCCGGACAGGGGGCGTCTTGGACACTGAAGCTTTCTTT. The chain couples TRBV2 to TRBJ1-1, with 11 bases aligning to TRBD1. Germline trimming cut 8 bases from V and 3 bases from J; bases unmatched to any gene: 8. Germline CDR1 SNHLY, CDR2 FYNNEI. The CDR3 totals 15 residues.

This clonotype has ten or more counts. This chain uses TRBV28 with TRBJ2-2, with unresolved D. The V gene's germline CDR1 is MDHEN and CDR2 SYDVKM. V lost 7 bases and J lost 0, with 9 bases in between. The CDR3 length is 14 residues. CDR3 residues: CASIARTNTGELFF. CDR3 coding DNA: TGTGCCAGCATCGCCCGAACGAACACCGGGGAGCTGTTTTTT.

The chain joins TRBV7-8 to TRBJ2-7; 12 bases are shared with TRBD2. J lost 1 base, V lost 6 bases, and 4 bases had no gene match. The germline gives CDR1 SGHVS, CDR2 FQNEAQ. This CDR3 contains 15 residues. CDR3 DNA: TGTGCCAGCAGTTCCCTAGCGGGGGGGTCCTACGAGCAGTACTTC. Translation: CASSSLAGGSYEQYF.

This clonotype was detected many times. This chain joins TRBV7-3 and TRBJ2-3; D unresolved. Per the germline V gene, CDR1 is SGHTA and CDR2 is FQGTGA. V was trimmed by 1 base and J by 0 bases, leaving 8 bases between them. The CDR3 spans 15 residues. CDR3 residues: CASSLRPGSTDTQYF. CDR3 DNA sequence: TGTGCCAGCAGCTTAAGACCAGGTAGCACAGATACGCAGTATTTT.

This clonotype appeared many times. J is TRBJ1-5 and V is TRBV7-2; D is possibly TRBD1 (5 bases). V was shortened by 1 base and J by 2 bases, with 12 bases between the two germline ends. The CDR3 is made up of 16 amino acids. Germline V gene data show CDR1 as SGHTA and CDR2 as FQGNSA. CDR3 DNA: TGTGCCAGCAGCTTAGTAGGGGCGGGCCGCAATCAGCCCCAGCATTTT. Amino acids: CASSLVGAGRNQPQHF.

This clonotype has a handful of counts. V and J are TRBV6-2 or TRBV6-3 and TRBJ2-7; D is uncertain. Deletions cut 8 bases from V and 4 bases from J, with 6 bases between. This CDR3 spans 10 amino acids. Per the germline V gene, CDR1 is MNHEY and CDR2 is SVGEGT. The CDR3 nucleotides read TGTGCCAGCGGACCTTACGAGCAGTACTTC. Amino acid sequence: CASGPYEQYF.

This clonotype was seen many times. This chain joins TRBV7-3 and TRBJ2-7, with D perhaps assigned TRBD1 or TRBD2 (6 bases each). Looked up from germline, CDR1 is SGHTA and CDR2 is FQGTGA. This CDR3 region has 15 residues. Trimming took 1 base from V and 4 from J, leaving 14 bases between them. CDR3 nucleotide sequence: TGTGCCAGCAGCTTAAACGGGGGCCAGAGATACGAGCAGTACTTC. Its translation: CASSLNGGQRYEQYF.

Only a few counts were recorded for this clonotype. The chain has TRBV6-1 and TRBJ1-4; D not certain. V was trimmed by 5 bases and J by 5 bases, leaving 9 bases between them. Germline V lookup: CDR1 MNHNS, CDR2 SASEGT. The length of the CDR3 is 13 residues. CDR3 bases: TGTGCCAGCAGTTCCCCGTTAAATGAAAAACTGTTTTTT. Translating gives CASSSPLNEKLFF.

Only a few counts were recorded for this clonotype. The V call is TRBV28, the J call TRBJ1-1; 7 bases fit TRBD1. CDR3 size: 14 residues. CDR1 and CDR2 (germline): MDHEN, SYDVKM. With V trimmed by 6 bases and J by 6 bases, 10 bases remained unmatched. The CDR3 sequence is CASRPYRGSSEAFF. In DNA, the CDR3 is TGTGCCAGCAGACCCTACAGGGGTAGCTCTGAAGCTTTCTTT.

The rearrangement links TRBV20-1 to TRBJ2-1, with a tentative D call TRBD2 (5 bases). Trimming removed 5 bases from V and 0 bases from J, with 11 bases in between. This CDR3 comprises 14 residues. CDR1 is DFQATT and CDR2 is SNEGSKA in the germline V gene (reference sequence). The CDR3 region has the DNA TGCAGTGCTCCAGAGCGGCCCTCCTACAATGAGCAGTTCTTC. This translates into CSAPERPSYNEQFF.

This clonotype was observed at least ten times. The chain links TRBV12-3 or TRBV12-4 to TRBJ1-1; tentatively, D is TRBD1 (6 bases). The CDR3 is made up of 14 amino acids. V was clipped by 1 base and J by 4 bases, with 10 bases between them. Written as DNA, the CDR3 is TGTGCCAGCAGTTTAGGGCAGGGGACCACTGAAGCTTTCTTT. The encoded protein is CASSLGQGTTEAFF.

The chain couples TRBV18 to TRBJ2-1, with D perhaps matching TRBD1 (6 bases). Per the germline V gene, CDR1 is KGHSH and CDR2 is LQKENI. Between the trimmed V and J ends, which lost 5 bases and 10 bases, there was a span of 12 bases. This CDR3 has 12 amino acids. CDR3 sequence: CASSETGTEQFF. In DNA, the CDR3 is TGTGCCAGCTCAGAAACCGGGACAGAGCAGTTCTTC.

This clonotype occurred many times. The J gene is TRBJ2-5, the V gene TRBV6-2 or TRBV6-3; possibly TRBD1 or TRBD2 for D (5 bases each). Germline V lookup: CDR1 MNHEY, CDR2 SVGEGT. The CDR3 extends over 15 amino acids. V was trimmed by 2 bases and J by 3 bases, leaving 13 bases between them. The CDR3 loop reads CASSYIGTAKETQYF. The CDR3 region has the DNA TGTGCCAGCAGTTACATCGGGACCGCAAAAGAGACCCAGTACTTC.

Only a few counts were recorded for this clonotype. This chain links TRBV20-1 with TRBJ2-1, with TRBD2 matching over 11 bases. Germline CDR1 DFQATT, CDR2 SNEGSKA (reference sequence). The CDR3 consists of 14 residues. V dropped 5 bases and J dropped 7; count of bases not matched to a gene: 7. CDR3 region: CSAVAGGLGNEQFF. The CDR3 DNA reads as TGCAGTGCTGTAGCGGGGGGGCTCGGAAATGAGCAGTTCTTC.

V gene TRBV12-3 or TRBV12-4 combines with J gene TRBJ2-6, with 7 positions matching TRBD1. There are 13 residues in the CDR3. V lost 10 bases to trimming and J lost 8 bases; unmatched junction nucleotides: 8. The CDR3 region is CANRQGVTNVLTF. The DNA for the CDR3 is TGTGCCAACCGACAGGGTGTGACCAACGTCCTGACTTTC.

The chain joins TRBV7-9 to TRBJ2-5; D gene ambiguous. V was shortened by 5 bases and J by 3 bases, with 16 bases between the two germline ends. CDR1 is SEHNR and CDR2 is FQNEAQ in the germline V gene (reference sequence). This CDR3 region has 15 residues. CDR3 region: CASSHGPLTKETQYF. The CDR3 bases are TGTGCCAGCAGCCACGGACCGTTGACAAAAGAGACCCAGTACTTC.

At least ten counts were recorded for this clonotype. The J gene is TRBJ2-6, the V gene TRBV2; the D call may be TRBD1 or TRBD2 (5 bases each). The germline gives CDR1 SNHLY, CDR2 FYNNEI. The V and J ends lost 5 bases and 0 bases respectively, with 14 bases between them. This CDR3 comprises 17 residues. The CDR3 loop reads CASSLSGGSSGANVLTF. In DNA form, the CDR3 reads TGTGCCAGCAGTTTGAGTGGGGGAAGCTCTGGGGCCAACGTCCTGACTTTC.

This clonotype was detected only a few times. The rearrangement joins TRBV28 to TRBJ1-1, with D maybe TRBD1 (6 bases). This CDR3 spans 15 amino acids. Germline CDR1 reads MDHEN; CDR2 reads SYDVKM. Deletions cut 5 bases from V and 2 bases from J, with 15 bases between. The CDR3 sequence: CASSRPGAKNTEAFF. As DNA, the CDR3 is TGTGCCAGCAGTCGTCCGGGGGCAAAAAACACTGAAGCTTTCTTT.

This clonotype was seen at least ten times. This sequence joins TRBV6-2 or TRBV6-3 and TRBJ2-5; no clear D gene. Germline V gene data show CDR1 as MNHEY and CDR2 as SVGEGT. The CDR3 is 12 residues long. Trimming left V 2 bases short and J 4 bases short, with 5 bases between. The CDR3 coding sequence is TGTGCCAGCAGTTACGTGAGAGAGACCCAGTACTTC. Protein sequence: CASSYVRETQYF.

This clonotype was found many times. The V call is TRBV7-9, the J call TRBJ1-1; D not certain. Trimming took off 5 bases at V and 3 bases at J, with 16 bases between the two ends. The germline CDR1 and CDR2 sequences are SEHNR and FQNEAQ (reference sequence). This CDR3 contains 15 residues. This CDR3 reads CASSPYIAADTEAFF. CDR3 DNA sequence: TGTGCCAGCAGCCCCTACATCGCAGCGGACACTGAAGCTTTCTTT. Drawing the rest from reference TRBV7-9 and TRBJ1-1, the complete variable domain is DTGVSQNPRHKITKRGQNVTFRCDPISEHNRLYWYRQTLGQGPEFLTYFQNEAQLEKSRLLSDRFSAERPKGSFSTLEIQRTEQGDSAMYLCASSPYIAADTEAFFGQGTRLTVV.

This clonotype was observed a few times. The rearrangement links TRBV6-5 to TRBJ2-7, with D perhaps TRBD2 (6 bases). Deletions cut 6 bases from V and 7 bases from J, with 16 bases between. CDR1 and CDR2 (germline): MNHEY, SVGAGI. The CDR3 totals 13 residues. The CDR3 spells CASSLGGSREQYF. In DNA form, the CDR3 reads TGTGCCAGCAGCCTGGGGGGTAGTCGGGAGCAGTACTTC.